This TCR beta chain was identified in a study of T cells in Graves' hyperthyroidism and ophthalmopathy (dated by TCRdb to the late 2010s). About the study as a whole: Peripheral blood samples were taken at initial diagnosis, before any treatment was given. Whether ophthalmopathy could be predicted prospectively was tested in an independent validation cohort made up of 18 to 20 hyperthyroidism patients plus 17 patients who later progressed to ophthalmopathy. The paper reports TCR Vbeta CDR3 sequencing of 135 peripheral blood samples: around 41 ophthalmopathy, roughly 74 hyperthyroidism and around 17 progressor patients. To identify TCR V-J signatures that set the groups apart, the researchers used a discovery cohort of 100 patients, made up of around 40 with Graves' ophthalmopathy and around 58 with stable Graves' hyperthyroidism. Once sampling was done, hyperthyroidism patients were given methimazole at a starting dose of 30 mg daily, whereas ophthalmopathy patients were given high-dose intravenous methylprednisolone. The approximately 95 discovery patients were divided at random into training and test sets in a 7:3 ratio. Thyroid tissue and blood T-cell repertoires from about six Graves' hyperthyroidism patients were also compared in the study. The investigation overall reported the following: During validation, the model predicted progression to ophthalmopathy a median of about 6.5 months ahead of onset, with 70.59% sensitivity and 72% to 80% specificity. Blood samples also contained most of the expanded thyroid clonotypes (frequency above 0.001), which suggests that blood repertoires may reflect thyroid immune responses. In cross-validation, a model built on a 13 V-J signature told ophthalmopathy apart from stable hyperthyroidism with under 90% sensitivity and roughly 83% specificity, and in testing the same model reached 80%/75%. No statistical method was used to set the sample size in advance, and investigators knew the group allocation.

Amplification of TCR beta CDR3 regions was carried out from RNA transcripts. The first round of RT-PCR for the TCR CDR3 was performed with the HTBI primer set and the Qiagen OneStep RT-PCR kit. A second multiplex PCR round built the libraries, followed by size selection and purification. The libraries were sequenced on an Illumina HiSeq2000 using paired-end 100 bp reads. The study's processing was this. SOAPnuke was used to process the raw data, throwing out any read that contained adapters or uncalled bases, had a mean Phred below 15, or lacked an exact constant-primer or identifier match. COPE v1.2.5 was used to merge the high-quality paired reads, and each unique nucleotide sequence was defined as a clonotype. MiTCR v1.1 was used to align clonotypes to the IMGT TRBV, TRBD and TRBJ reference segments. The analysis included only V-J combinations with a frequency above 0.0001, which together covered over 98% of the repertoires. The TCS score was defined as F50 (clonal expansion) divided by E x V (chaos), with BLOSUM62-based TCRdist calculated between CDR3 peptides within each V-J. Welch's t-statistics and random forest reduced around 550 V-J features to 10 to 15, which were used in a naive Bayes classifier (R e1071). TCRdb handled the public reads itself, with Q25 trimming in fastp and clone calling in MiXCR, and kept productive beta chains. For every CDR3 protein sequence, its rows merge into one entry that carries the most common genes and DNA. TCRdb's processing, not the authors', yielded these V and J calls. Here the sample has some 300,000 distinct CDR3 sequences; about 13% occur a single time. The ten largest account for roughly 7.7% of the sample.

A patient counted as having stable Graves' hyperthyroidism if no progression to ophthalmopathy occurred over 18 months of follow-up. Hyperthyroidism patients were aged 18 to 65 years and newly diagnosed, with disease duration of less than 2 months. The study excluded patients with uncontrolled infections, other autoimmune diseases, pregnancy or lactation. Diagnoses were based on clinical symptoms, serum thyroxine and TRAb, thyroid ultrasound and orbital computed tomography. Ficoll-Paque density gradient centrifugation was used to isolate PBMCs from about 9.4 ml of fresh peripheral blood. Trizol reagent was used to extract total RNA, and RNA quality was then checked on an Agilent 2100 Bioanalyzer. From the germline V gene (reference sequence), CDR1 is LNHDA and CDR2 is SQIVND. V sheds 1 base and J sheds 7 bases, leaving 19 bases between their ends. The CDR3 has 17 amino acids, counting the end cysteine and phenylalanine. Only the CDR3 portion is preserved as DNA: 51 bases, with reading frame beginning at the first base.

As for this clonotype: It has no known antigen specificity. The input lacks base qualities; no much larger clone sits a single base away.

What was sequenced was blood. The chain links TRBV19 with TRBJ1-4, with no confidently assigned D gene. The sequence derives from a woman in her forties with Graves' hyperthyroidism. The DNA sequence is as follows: TGTGCCAGTAGTATAGGGCTCACTAGCGGAACTGGTGAAAAACTGTTTTTT. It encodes CASSIGLTSGTGEKLFF.